One TCR beta chain is described in this entry. What it recognizes is unknown. The DNA is left out, because the CDR3 cannot be placed on it with certainty; the CDR3 is given as TCRdb lists it. Germline V gives CDR1 MDHEN, CDR2 SYDVKM. The CDR3 spans 16 residues, counting both ends. The record originates from a study of blood T cells in healthy people across ages. Findings and caveats of the study: Researchers said unsorted PBMCs prevented a conclusive naive versus antigen-experienced comparison. Estimated diversity, derived from one million T cells, was regarded as an underestimate.

A sample-barcoded 5' primer and a J-beta primer mix were used in a second PCR of roughly 7 to 11 cycles. TCRdb re-analysed the 5' RACE reads in MiXCR, keeping a single row per CDR3 protein. The sample includes about 800,000 distinct CDR3 sequences, 55% to 75% of them seen just once. This sequence was found in a man aged 25-40 years in good health. The chain recombines TRBV28 with TRBJ2-3; the D segment call TRBD1 is taken from the table without a DNA check. The specimen sequenced was blood. The chain's CDR3 is CASSLGTGDLTDTQYF.